Presented here are 28 T cell receptor beta chains from one specimen sequenced in a study of shared clonotypes between healthy human individuals. Terminally differentiated effector memory CD45RA+ cells were excluded by CCR7 positive selection of CD45RO-negative cells. Generated by immunoSEQ multiplex PCR, the TCRdb table keeps only in-frame clones and is missing some. The sample contains 2 million to 2.5 million clones, about 95% of which appear only once. The sequenced material came from naive CD8+ T cells sorted from blood. Source of these receptors: a man between 18 and 35 years old in good health.

V gene TRBV7-9 combines with J gene TRBJ2-5, with 8 bases that match TRBD1. The V gene's germline CDR1 is SEHNR and CDR2 FQNEAQ (reference sequence). V dropped 5 bases and J dropped 4; count of bases not matched to a gene: 9. The CDR3 has 15 residues. The CDR3 loop is CASSPGQVEGETQYF. The CDR3, as DNA: TGTGCCAGCAGCCCGGGACAGGTTGAGGGAGAGACCCAGTACTTC.

A word on this clone: At the DNA level, this CDR3 is encoded by other sequences in the same sample as well. The chain has TRBV6-5 and TRBJ2-7; the D gene is possibly TRBD1 (7 bases). The CDR3 loop spans 13 amino acids. V was clipped by 2 bases and J by 5 bases, with 10 bases between them. Germline V gene sequence: CDR1 MNHEY, CDR2 SVGAGI. The CDR3 here is CASSYGGGDEQYF. CDR3 nucleotides: TGTGCCAGCAGTTACGGAGGGGGCGACGAGCAGTACTTC.

About this clone: This CDR3 is also generated by other DNA sequences in the sample. As DNA, the CDR3 is TGTGCCAGCAGTTCCAGCGGGGGGGAGACCCAGTACTTC. This codes for CASSSSGGETQYF. This rearrangement joins TRBV27 to TRBJ2-5, with TRBD2 identical over 9 bases. Trimming cost V 4 bases and J 5 bases; bases outside gene matches: 2. Germline V CDR1 and CDR2: MNHEY, SMNVEV (reference sequence). The CDR3 contains 13 residues.

The V and J genes are TRBV15 and TRBJ2-7; TRBD1 matches at 7 bases. V gave up 0 bases and J gave up 5 bases; unmatched junction bases: 13. The CDR3 is 17 residues long. The germline gives CDR1 LNHNV, CDR2 YYDKDF (reference sequence). CDR3 nucleotides: TGTGCCACCAGCAGAGACGCCGGGACAGAAACCCCCCACGAGCAGTACTTC. It is translated as CATSRDAGTETPHEQYF.

The genes are TRBV14 and TRBJ2-6; D unclear. The CDR3 sequence is 16 residues long. Trimming shortened V by 1 base and J by 0 bases, and 7 bases separated the two germline ends. Germline-derived CDR1 and CDR2 are SGHDN and FVKESK. The CDR3 is CASSQGRFSGANVLTF. CDR3 in DNA: TGTGCCAGCAGCCAAGGACGATTCTCTGGGGCCAACGTCCTGACTTTC.

The genes are TRBV25-1 and TRBJ1-1, with D perhaps matching TRBD1 (5 bases). The germline CDR1 and CDR2 sequences are MGHDK and SYGVNS. The CDR3 spans 17 residues. V lost 1 base to trimming and J lost 1 base, with 16 bases between them. CDR3 amino acids: CASSESVTYGANTEAFF. DNA for the CDR3: TGTGCCAGCAGTGAATCGGTCACGTATGGGGCGAACACTGAAGCTTTCTTT. Based on the CDR3 plus reference TRBV25-1 and TRBJ1-1, the full variable domain is EADIYQTPRYLVIGTGKKITLECSQTMGHDKMYWYQQDPGMELHLIHYSYGVNSTEKGDLSSESTVSRIRTEHFPLTLESARPSHTSQYLCASSESVTYGANTEAFFGQGTRLTVV.

The V call is TRBV6-5, the J call TRBJ1-2; 7 nucleotides match TRBD1. V lost 0 bases and J lost 8; bases outside the gene matches: 9. The germline V gene has CDR1 MNHEY and CDR2 SVGAGI. The CDR3 loop spans 15 amino acids. CDR3 in DNA: TGTGCCAGCAGTTACTCCATAACAGGGGACGGGGGCTACACCTTC. Translated: CASSYSITGDGGYTF.

The gene calls are TRBV27 and TRBJ1-5, with D hard to call. With 0 bases removed from V and 8 bases from J, the gap between germline ends came to 11 bases. Germline-derived CDR1 and CDR2 are MNHEY and SMNVEV (reference sequence). CDR3 length: 14 residues. CDR3 in DNA: TGTGCCAGCAGTTTATCGTCAGGCTGGGAGCCCCAGCATTTT. As protein: CASSLSSGWEPQHF.

This chain joins TRBV4-1 and TRBJ2-1; 8 bases line up with TRBD2. CDR3 length: 14 amino acids. J gave up 8 bases and V 1 base, and 4 bases lay outside the gene matches. The germline gives CDR1 MGHRA, CDR2 YSYEKL. The CDR3 bases are TGCGCCAGCAGCCAAGGGTCCGGGGGGGATGAGCAGTTCTTC. Its translation: CASSQGSGGDEQFF.

The V call is TRBV4-1, the J call TRBJ2-1; tentative D call: TRBD2 (6 bases). The germline gives CDR1 MGHRA, CDR2 YSYEKL. CDR3 length: 15 amino acids. V was pared by 1 base and J by 5 bases, with 12 bases between. The CDR3 nucleotides are TGCGCCAGCAGCCAAGTGCCCACGGGGGACAATGAGCAGTTCTTC. Its protein is CASSQVPTGDNEQFF.

This sequence joins TRBV7-9 and TRBJ2-1; TRBD2 agrees at 13 bases. Germline assignment: CDR1 SEHNR and CDR2 FQNEAQ (reference sequence). This CDR3 has 15 amino acids. With V trimmed by 4 bases and J by 8 bases, 5 bases remained unmatched. The CDR3 bases are TGTGCCAGCAGCTCCAGACTAGCGGGGGGCGATGAGCAGTTCTTC. Its protein product is CASSSRLAGGDEQFF. The whole variable domain, filled in from reference TRBV7-9 and TRBJ2-1, reads DTGVSQNPRHKITKRGQNVTFRCDPISEHNRLYWYRQTLGQGPEFLTYFQNEAQLEKSRLLSDRFSAERPKGSFSTLEIQRTEQGDSAMYLCASSSRLAGGDEQFFGPGTRLTVL.

The CDR3 nucleotides are TGTGCCAGCAGTTCCAACCGACAGGGTACGGAGTTCTTC. This sequence encodes CASSSNRQGTEFF. The gene calls are TRBV6-5 and TRBJ2-1, with TRBD1 identical over 7 bases. V trimming: 4 bases; J trimming: 14 bases; junction bases outside the gene matches: 11. Looked up from germline, CDR1 is MNHEY and CDR2 is SVGAGI. CDR3 length equals 13 residues.

This clone came up once. V is TRBV7-9 and J is TRBJ2-1, with 11 bases fitting TRBD2. The J segment lost 5 bases and the V segment lost 5 bases, leaving 8 bases of the junction unmatched. Per the germline V gene, CDR1 is SEHNR and CDR2 is FQNEAQ (reference sequence). This CDR3 is built from 16 residues. The CDR3 DNA follows: TGTGCCAGCAGCCCTCGGATTAGCGGGGGGGACAATGAGCAGTTCTTC. Protein product: CASSPRISGGDNEQFF.

The genes are TRBV4-2 and TRBJ1-5; D not resolved. Trimming left V 0 bases short and J 0 bases short, with 9 bases between. Germline CDR1 LGHNA, CDR2 YNFKEQ. The CDR3 is 16 residues long. CDR3 DNA sequence: TGTGCCAGCAGCCAAGAAGGCCTGATTAGCAATCAGCCCCAGCATTTT. This translates into CASSQEGLISNQPQHF.

This clone turned up a few times. Other DNA variants within this sample encode the same CDR3. This chain joins TRBV4-1 and TRBJ2-7; a weak D match, TRBD2 (6 bases). CDR1 and CDR2 from the germline V gene are MGHRA and YSYEKL. The CDR3 totals 12 residues. Trimming took 4 bases from V and 7 from J, leaving 11 bases between them. CDR3 nucleotide sequence: TGCGCCAGCAGCCTTACCGGGGGTGAGCAGTACTTC. It encodes CASSLTGGEQYF.

The rearrangement uses TRBV7-9 and TRBJ2-1, with D hard to call. V shed 0 bases and J shed 8 bases, with 17 bases lying between them. CDR1 is SEHNR and CDR2 is FQNEAQ in the germline V gene (reference sequence). The CDR3 runs 16 residues. Written as DNA, the CDR3 is TGTGCCAGCAGCTTAGCGACGGGTCAAGAATCCCATGAGCAGTTCTTC. This sequence encodes CASSLATGQESHEQFF. The whole variable domain, remainder taken from reference TRBV7-9 and TRBJ2-1, is DTGVSQNPRHKITKRGQNVTFRCDPISEHNRLYWYRQTLGQGPEFLTYFQNEAQLEKSRLLSDRFSAERPKGSFSTLEIQRTEQGDSAMYLCASSLATGQESHEQFFGPGTRLTVL.

The chain is built from TRBV2 and TRBJ2-2; the D is unclear. Germline V gene sequence: CDR1 SNHLY, CDR2 FYNNEI. There are 14 residues in the CDR3. V was pared by 3 bases and J by 1 base, with 6 bases between. In DNA, the CDR3 is TGTGCCAGCAGTGATGGAGAGAACACCGGGGAGCTGTTTTTT. Translation: CASSDGENTGELFF.

A note on this clone: The sample holds other DNA sequences that translate to the same CDR3. V is TRBV9 and J is TRBJ2-2; D remains ambiguous. CDR1 and CDR2 from the germline V gene are SGDLS and YYNGEE. Trimming cost V 0 bases and J 0 bases, with 6 bases left between them. The CDR3 sequence is 15 residues long. Here the CDR3 DNA reads TGTGCCAGCAGCGTAGGTACAGCGAACACCGGGGAGCTGTTTTTT. It yields the protein CASSVGTANTGELFF.

This chain joins TRBV7-9 and TRBJ2-1, with 10 bases fitting TRBD1. Losses at the gene ends were 3 bases for V and 8 bases for J; bases not matched to a gene: 7. There are 15 residues in the CDR3. Germline CDR1 reads SEHNR; CDR2 reads FQNEAQ (reference sequence). The CDR3 region has the DNA TGTGCCAGCAGCTTTCGACAGGGGGCACTGGATGAGCAGTTCTTC. Residues: CASSFRQGALDEQFF.

V and J are TRBV25-1 and TRBJ2-1, with D possibly being TRBD1 (6 bases). Germline assignment: CDR1 MGHDK and CDR2 SYGVNS. The CDR3 is made up of 17 amino acids. V gave up 8 bases and J gave up 5 bases, with 25 bases separating them. CDR3 sequence (DNA): TGTGCCAGCGAATCAATCCAGGGGACGGAGATTCACAATGAGCAGTTCTTC. Amino acids: CASESIQGTEIHNEQFF.

The genes are TRBV7-8 and TRBJ2-2, with 9 bases lining up with TRBD1. Germline V gene lookup returns CDR1 SGHVS and CDR2 FQNEAQ. The CDR3 length is 17 residues. V was clipped by 2 bases and J by 6 bases; unmatched bases: 10. The CDR3 DNA sequence: TGTGCCAGCAGCTTACATCGGGACAGGGTAAAGGCCGGGGAGCTGTTTTTT. The encoded protein is CASSLHRDRVKAGELFF. The full variable domain, in which reference TRBV7-8 and TRBJ2-2 provide the parts outside the CDR3, is GAGVSQSPRYKVAKRGQDVALRCDPISGHVSLFWYQQALGQGPEFLTYFQNEAQLDKSGLPSDRFFAERPEGSVSTLKIQRTQQEDSAVYLCASSLHRDRVKAGELFFGEGSRLTVL.

The chain recombines TRBV11-2 with TRBJ2-5; TRBD1 matches at 7 bases. This CDR3 contains 14 residues. Unmatched junction bases numbered 3, after V lost 3 bases and J lost 2 bases. Germline V CDR1 and CDR2: SGHAT, FQNNGV. In nucleotides, the CDR3 is TGTGCCAGCAGCTTCCAGGGGGTGCAAGAGACCCAGTACTTC. As protein: CASSFQGVQETQYF.

This chain connects TRBV14 to TRBJ1-1; D is ambiguous. V was clipped by 0 bases and J by 5 bases, with 10 bases between them. From germline, CDR1 is SGHDN and CDR2 FVKESK. The CDR3 totals 14 residues. The CDR3 nucleotides read TGTGCCAGCAGCCAAGACGGCACCATAACTGAAGCTTTCTTT. Its protein is CASSQDGTITEAFF. Complete variable domain (other parts from reference TRBV14 and TRBJ1-1): EAGVTQFPSHSVIEKGQTVTLRCDPISGHDNLYWYRRVMGKEIKFLLHFVKESKQDESGMPNNRFLAERTGGTYSTLKVQPAELEDSGVYFCASSQDGTITEAFFGQGTRLTVV.

In this sample, this clone turned up once. The V gene is TRBV6-1, the J gene TRBJ1-1, with D possibly matching TRBD1 (6 bases). The ends were cut back, 6 bases at V and 6 bases at J, with 14 bases in the middle. Germline V gene lookup returns CDR1 MNHNS and CDR2 SASEGT. This CDR3 has 13 residues. The CDR3 DNA reads TGTGCCAGCAGCCGCCTTGAGGGGGCTGAAGCTTTCTTT. Translation gives CASSRLEGAEAFF.

CDR3 residues: CASRARGGLNEQFF. The CDR3 bases are TGTGCCAGCAGGGCCAGGGGGGGACTCAATGAGCAGTTCTTC. This chain joins TRBV13 and TRBJ2-1; TRBD1 or TRBD2 may be the D gene (7 bases each). The V and J ends lost 6 bases and 6 bases respectively, with 15 bases between them. The CDR3 extends over 14 amino acids. CDR1 is PRHDT, CDR2 FYEKMQ, per germline (reference sequence).

The chain employs TRBV4-3 and TRBJ2-7; D gene unclear. CDR3 size: 15 residues. Germline values: CDR1 LGHNA, CDR2 YSLEER. Deletions cut 0 bases from V and 2 bases from J, with 11 bases between. DNA for the CDR3: TGCGCCAGCAGCCAAGATCAGGTAGGAGCCTACGAGCAGTACTTC. Protein product: CASSQDQVGAYEQYF.

J is TRBJ1-2 and V is TRBV9; 7 nucleotides match TRBD1. J lost 5 bases, V lost 4 bases, and 11 bases had no gene match. The germline gives CDR1 SGDLS, CDR2 YYNGEE. This CDR3 comprises 15 residues. CDR3 sequence: CASSRTGETGYGYTF. CDR3 nucleotide sequence: TGTGCCAGCAGCCGTACTGGGGAGACAGGGTATGGCTACACCTTC. The entire variable domain, with the rest obtained from reference TRBV9 and TRBJ1-2, is as follows: DSGVTQTPKHLITATGQRVTLRCSPRSGDLSVYWYQQSLDQGLQFLIQYYNGEERAKGNILERFSAQQFPDLHSELNLSSLELGDSALYFCASSRTGETGYGYTFGSGTRLTVV.

The V gene is TRBV5-4, the J gene TRBJ1-6; TRBD1 matches 7 bases. The germline CDR1 and CDR2 sequences are SGHNT and YYREEE (reference sequence). The CDR3 runs 16 residues. With 4 bases clipped from V and 5 bases from J, the junction kept 9 bases outside the gene matches. The DNA for the CDR3 is TGTGCCAGCAGCCTTCTCCCGGGACAGAATAATTCACCCCTCCACTTT. The encoded protein is CASSLLPGQNNSPLHF.